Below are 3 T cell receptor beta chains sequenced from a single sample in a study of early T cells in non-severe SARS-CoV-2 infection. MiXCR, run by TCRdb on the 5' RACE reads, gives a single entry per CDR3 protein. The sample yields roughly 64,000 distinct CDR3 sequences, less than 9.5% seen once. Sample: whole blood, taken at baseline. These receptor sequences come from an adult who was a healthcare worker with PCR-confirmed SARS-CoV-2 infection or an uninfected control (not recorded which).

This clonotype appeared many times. CDR3: CASSQDRESFNEKLFF. The CDR3 DNA sequence: TGTGCCAGCAGCCAAGATCGGGAGTCCTTTAATGAAAAACTGTTTTTT. This sequence joins TRBV3-1 and TRBJ1-4; D is unclear. The CDR3 is 16 amino acids. Germline V CDR1 and CDR2: LGHDT, YNNKEL (reference sequence). Trimming took 0 bases from V and 4 from J, leaving 12 bases between them. Variable domain in full (rest from reference TRBV3-1 and TRBJ1-4): DTAVSQTPKYLVTQMGNDKSIKCEQNLGHDTMYWYKQDSKKFLKIMFSYNNKELIINETVPNRFSPKSPDKAHLNLHINSLELGDSAVYFCASSQDRESFNEKLFFGSGTQLSVL.

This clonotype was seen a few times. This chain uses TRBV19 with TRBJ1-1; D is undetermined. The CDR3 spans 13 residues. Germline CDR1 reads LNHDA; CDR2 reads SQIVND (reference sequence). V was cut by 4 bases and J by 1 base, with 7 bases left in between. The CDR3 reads CASSRLTNTEAFF. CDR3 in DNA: TGTGCCAGTAGTAGACTGACGAACACTGAAGCTTTCTTT.

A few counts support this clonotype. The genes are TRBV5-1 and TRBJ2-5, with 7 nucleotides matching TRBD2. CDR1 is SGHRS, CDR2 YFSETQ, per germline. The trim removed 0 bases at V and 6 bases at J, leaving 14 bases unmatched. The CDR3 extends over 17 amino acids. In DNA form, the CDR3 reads TGCGCCAGCAGCTTGGTCTGGGGTGGCGGGAGTCCGAAGACCCAGTACTTC. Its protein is CASSLVWGGGSPKTQYF.